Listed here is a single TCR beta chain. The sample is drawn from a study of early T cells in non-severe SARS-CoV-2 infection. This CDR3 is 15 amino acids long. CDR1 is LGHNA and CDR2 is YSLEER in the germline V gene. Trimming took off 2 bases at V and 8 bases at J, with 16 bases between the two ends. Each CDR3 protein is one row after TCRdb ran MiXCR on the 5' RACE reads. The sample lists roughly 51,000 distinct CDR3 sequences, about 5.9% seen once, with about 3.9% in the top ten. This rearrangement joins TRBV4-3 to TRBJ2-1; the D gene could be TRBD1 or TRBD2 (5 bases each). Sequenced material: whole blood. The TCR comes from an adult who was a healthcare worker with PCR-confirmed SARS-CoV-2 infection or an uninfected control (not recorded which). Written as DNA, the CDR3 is TGCGCCAGCAGCCAATGGGGACCCTCTGATCATGAGCAGTTCTTC. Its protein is CASSQWGPSDHEQFF.